This T cell receptor (beta chain) was profiled in a study of blood T cell repertoires in COVID-19. This table comes from immunoSEQ multiplex PCR, and its TCRdb copy is limited to in-frame clones, with some not included. There are fewer than 200,000 clones in the sample; less than 80% occur only once, and under 20% lies in the top ten. This CDR3 is 13 amino acids long. The V gene's germline CDR1 is SGHVS and CDR2 FQNEAQ. Trimming left V 5 bases short and J 2 bases short, with 8 bases between. Participant-reported clinical history was the basis for cohort assignment. This clone was detected only a few times.

This TCR was recovered from an older woman in a cohort exposed to, infected with or recovered from COVID-19 (not recorded which). J is TRBJ2-3 and V is TRBV7-8; D remains ambiguous. Source material: PBMCs or T cells enriched from blood (not recorded which). The CDR3 region is CASSQEHTDTQYF. The DNA of the CDR3 is TGTGCCAGCAGCCAAGAACACACAGATACGCAGTATTTT.